This TCR beta chain came from a study of T-cell reconstitution after alpha-beta-depleted transplantation in children. Study findings and constraints: The main origin of T-cell counts and diversity one year after transplant was newly produced T cells. Expanded graft clones, several hundred of them, were reportedly the source of alpha-beta T cells about two months after transplant. Some patients showed high day-60 TCRbeta diversity, which derived from surviving recipient T cells and thymic progenitors.

This clonotype was recorded at least ten times. The target antigen is unknown. Molecular barcoding with unique molecular identifiers was used for the TCRbeta library. TCRdb ran MiXCR on the PCR reads and lists one entry per CDR3 protein. The sample shows around 200,000 distinct CDR3 sequences, approximately 10% of them seen only once. The CDR3 extends over 16 amino acids. Germline V gene data show CDR1 as SGHRS and CDR2 as YFSETQ. J gave up 2 bases and V 1 base, and 7 bases lay outside the gene matches. The V gene is TRBV5-1, the J gene TRBJ2-7; 9 nucleotides line up with TRBD2. The sample was PBMCs, taken before TCRalphabeta/CD19-depleted stem cell transplant. The sequence was collected from a child less than two years old with acute myeloid leukemia, due to receive a stem cell transplant. For the CDR3, the DNA is TGCGCCAGCAGCTTGTTTCTAGCGGGAACCCCCTACGAGCAGTACTTC. It codes for CASSLFLAGTPYEQYF.